This is a list of T cell receptor beta chains from one sample in a study of cytomegalovirus exposure and HLA in healthy donors. The data were produced by immunoSEQ multiplex PCR, yet TCRdb's version contains in-frame clones alone and is incomplete. The sample lists around 170,000 clones; over 70% were seen once. The sample comprised PBMCs. The receptors here all came from a man between 18 and 35 years old in good health and CMV-seronegative. The CDR3 runs from the conserved cysteine through the conserved F or W. A D gene is named only where the DNA matches it firmly. Clone size is given for some rows only: seen once, a few or many times, or a class if the clone is expanded.

V	size	J	D	DNA	CDR3
TRBV11-2	-	TRBJ1-1	-	TGTGCCAGCAGCTTAAAGGGGGACGCTGAAGCTTTCTTT	CASSLKGDAEAFF
TRBV7-2	-	TRBJ2-3	-	TGTGCCAGCAGCTTATCCGCAGATACGCAGTATTTT	CASSLSADTQYF
TRBV9	-	TRBJ2-1	TRBD2	TGTGCCAGCAGCGACCCCTCCGGGACTAGCGGGTACAATGAGCAGTTCTTC	CASSDPSGTSGYNEQFF
TRBV27	-	TRBJ1-1	TRBD1	TGTGCCAGCAGTTTAACTGGGACAGCGAACACTGAAGCTTTCTTT	CASSLTGTANTEAFF
TRBV14	-	TRBJ2-7	-	TGTGCCAGCAGCCCCCTCTTCGGCACAGAAACGTACGAGCAGTACTTC	CASSPLFGTETYEQYF
TRBV29-1	-	TRBJ1-2	-	TGCAGCGTTGTAGGGGGGGACTATGGCTACACCTTC	CSVVGGDYGYTF
TRBV4-2	-	TRBJ2-1	-	TGTGCCAGCAGCCAAGAGGTTATTATATCGAGAGGAGGTGAGCAGTTCTTC	CASSQEVIISRGGEQFF
TRBV7-2	-	TRBJ1-1	TRBD1	TGTGCCAGCAGCTTAGGGGGGACAGGGAACACTGAAGCTTTCTTT	CASSLGGTGNTEAFF
TRBV5-8	-	TRBJ1-4	-	TGTGCCAGCAGCTTCCATAATGAAAAACTGTTTTTT	CASSFHNEKLFF
TRBV6-1	-	TRBJ2-7	-	TGTGCCAGCAGTGTGGAAACGGGCTACGAGCAGTACTTC	CASSVETGYEQYF
TRBV7-9	once	TRBJ2-5	TRBD1	TGTGCCAGCAGCTTACCTCGACAGGGTTCGTCGAACCAAGAGACCCAGTACTTC	CASSLPRQGSSNQETQYF
TRBV19	-	TRBJ1-2	-	TGTGCCAGTATTAATCCCGAGACAGCTAACTATGGCTACACCTTC	CASINPETANYGYTF
TRBV13	-	TRBJ2-7	TRBD2	TGTGCCAGCAGCTTACGCGGGAGGACCTACGAGCAGTACTTC	CASSLRGRTYEQYF
TRBV2	-	TRBJ2-4	TRBD1	TGTGCCAGCAGTGCGGTTAGGGGGCCGTTCAAAAACATTCAGTACTTC	CASSAVRGPFKNIQYF
TRBV5-1	few	TRBJ1-2	-	TGCGCCAGCAGCTTCACGACTGACAGTCGGAAAACTGATGGCTACACCTTC	CASSFTTDSRKTDGYTF
TRBV13	-	TRBJ2-1	-	TGTGCCAGCAGCTTAGTTGCAGGGTCCAATGAGCAGTTCTTC	CASSLVAGSNEQFF
TRBV27	-	TRBJ1-6	-	TGTGCCACCCGCCCGCCAGGGTATTATAATTCACCCCTCCACTTT	CATRPPGYYNSPLHF
TRBV27	-	TRBJ2-1	TRBD2	TGTGCCAGCAGTTTAATTCCTAGCGGGGGGAATGAGCAGTTCTTC	CASSLIPSGGNEQFF
TRBV7-2	-	TRBJ2-7	TRBD2	TGTGCCAGCAGCTTAGCGGAGCGGGGGGGAGCCTACGAGCAGTACTTC	CASSLAERGGAYEQYF
TRBV27	-	TRBJ2-2	-	TGTGCCAGCAGTTCTACTGCCGCCGGGGAGCTGTTTTTT	CASSSTAAGELFF
TRBV10-3	-	TRBJ1-1	TRBD1	TGTGCCATCAGTCTTGACAGGGGAAACACTGAAGCTTTCTTT	CAISLDRGNTEAFF
TRBV18	-	TRBJ2-7	-	TGTGCCAGCTCATCCACAGGTTACGAGCAGTACTTC	CASSSTGYEQYF
TRBV30	-	TRBJ1-5	-	TGTGCCTGGAGCAAGGGGGGGGTGAACAATCAGCCCCAGCATTTT	CAWSKGGVNNQPQHF
TRBV7-2	few	TRBJ2-2	TRBD2	TGTGCCAGCAGCTCAGCGGGAGGATTGACCGGGGAGCTGTTTTTT	CASSSAGGLTGELFF
TRBV7-3	-	TRBJ1-1	-	TGTGCCAGCAGCCTTGGGGGGGAGAACACTGAAGCTTTCTTT	CASSLGGENTEAFF
TRBV30	-	TRBJ1-6	TRBD1	TGTGCCTGGGGGGTTGGACAGGGTAATTCACCCCTCCACTTT	CAWGVGQGNSPLHF
TRBV5-6	-	TRBJ1-1	-	TGTGCCAGCGGAAAGAGGGTCCGGAACACTGAAGCTTTCTTT	CASGKRVRNTEAFF
TRBV19	few	TRBJ1-5	TRBD1	TGTGCCAGTAGAGAGAACGGACAGGGGAATCAGCCCCAGCATTTT	CASRENGQGNQPQHF